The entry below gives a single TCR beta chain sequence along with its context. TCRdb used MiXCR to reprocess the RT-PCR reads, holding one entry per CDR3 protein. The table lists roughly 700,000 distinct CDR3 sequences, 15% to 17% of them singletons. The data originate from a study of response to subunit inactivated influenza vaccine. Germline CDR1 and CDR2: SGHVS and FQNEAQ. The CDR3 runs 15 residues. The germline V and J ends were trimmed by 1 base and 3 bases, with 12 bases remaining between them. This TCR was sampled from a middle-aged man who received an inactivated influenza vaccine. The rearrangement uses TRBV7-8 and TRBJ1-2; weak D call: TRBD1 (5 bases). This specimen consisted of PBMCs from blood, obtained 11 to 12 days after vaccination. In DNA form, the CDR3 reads TGTGCCAGCAGCTTAGGGGGGTTACCGGACTATGGCTACACCTTC. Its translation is CASSLGGLPDYGYTF.